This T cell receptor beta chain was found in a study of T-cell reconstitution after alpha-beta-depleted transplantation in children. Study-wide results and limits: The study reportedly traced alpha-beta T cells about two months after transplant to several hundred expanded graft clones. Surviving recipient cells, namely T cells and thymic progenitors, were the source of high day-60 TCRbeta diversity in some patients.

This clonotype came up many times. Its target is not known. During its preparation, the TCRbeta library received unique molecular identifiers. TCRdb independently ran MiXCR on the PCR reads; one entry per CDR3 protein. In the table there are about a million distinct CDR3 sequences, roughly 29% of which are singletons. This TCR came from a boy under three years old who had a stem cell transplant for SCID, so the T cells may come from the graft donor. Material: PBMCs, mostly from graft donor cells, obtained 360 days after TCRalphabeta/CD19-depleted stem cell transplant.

CDR3 in DNA: TGCGCCAGCAGCTTGGCTGTGGGGGCGCTGGGGACTGAAGCTTTCTTT. It translates to CASSLAVGALGTEAFF. The chain joins TRBV5-1 to TRBJ1-1; TRBD1 is a possible D gene (6 bases). Germline CDR1 SGHRS, CDR2 YFSETQ. This CDR3 has 16 residues. V gave up 0 bases and J gave up 5 bases, with 17 bases separating them. The full variable domain, its missing parts supplied by reference TRBV5-1 and TRBJ1-1, is KAGVTQTPRYLIKTRGQQVTLSCSPISGHRSVSWYQQTPGQGLQFLFEYFSETQRNKGNFPGRFSGRQFSNSRSEMNVSTLELGDSALYLCASSLAVGALGTEAFFGQGTRLTVV.